This T cell receptor beta chain is drawn from a study of shared clonotypes between healthy human individuals. Findings of the study overall: The diversity represented, both genetic and in exposure history, was limited by few donors. A few donors showed sharing of about 5.5% of naive CD4 clonotypes.

With regard to this clone: Its antigen remains unidentified. The junction departs from the called germline gene at one end, perhaps through a read error.

Measured with immunoSEQ multiplex PCR; TCRdb has only the in-frame clones, and not every one. Counted here are millions of clones, 85% to 95% occurring once; the ten biggest clones make up roughly 0.14%. Germline CDR1 SGHAT, CDR2 FQNNGV. This CDR3 region has 15 residues. Specimen: naive CD4+ T cells sorted from blood. Subset denoted: CD45RA+ positively selected. The chain recombines TRBV11-2 with TRBJ2-7; 8 bases line up with TRBD2. This clonotype was sampled from a man aged 18 to 29 in good health. CDR3 in amino acids: CASSLERGSSYEQYF. The CDR3 nucleotides are TGTGCCAGCAGCCTAGAGCGGGGGAGCTCCTACGAGCAGTACTTC.